This section outlines one T cell receptor beta chain sequence together with its context. CDR1 and CDR2 (germline): SGHAT, FQNNGV. The CDR3 consists of 18 residues. Trimming took off 3 bases at V and 4 bases at J, with 25 bases between the two ends. The entry originates in a study of blood T cell repertoires in COVID-19. Sequenced by immunoSEQ multiplex PCR; TCRdb stores in-frame clones only, minus some. The sample gives around 64,000 clones, about nine tenths of which show up once; around 9.9% is in the top ten. The clonotype comes from a woman aged 18-29 years with acute or convalescent COVID-19. Sequenced sample: peripheral blood. This rearrangement joins TRBV11-2 to TRBJ2-7, with D maybe TRBD2 (5 bases). The CDR3 is CASSFSTRAPSFLYEQYF. CDR3 nucleotides: TGTGCCAGCAGCTTCTCAACTAGGGCCCCCTCCTTCCTATACGAGCAGTACTTC.